This TCR beta chain was documented in a study of cytomegalovirus exposure and HLA in healthy donors. Study-level information: Caucasian-associated ancestry cluster membership applied to less than 85% of approximately 420 genotyped donors. Study outcomes and limitations: For TCR beta chains, V- and J-gene trimming was later linked to a missense DCLRE1C variant. In vitro checks showed that a few CMV-associated chains really do target CMV antigens.

60 Vbeta and 13 Jbeta primers were used in PCR. Here immunoSEQ multiplex PCR was the method, and the copy in TCRdb shows in-frame clones only, minus some. The sample records tens of thousands of clones, 69% being singletons. About this clone itself: Antigen unknown.

The CDR3 is 17 amino acids. Germline CDR1 reads SEHNR; CDR2 reads FQNEAQ (reference sequence). V lost 1 base, J lost 3 bases, and 11 bases stayed unmatched. There were likely unrecorded immune exposures, though donors were nominally healthy when sampled. The chain combines TRBV7-9 with TRBJ2-7, with 8 bases aligning to TRBD1. The receptor was derived from a middle-aged man in good health and CMV-seronegative. The sequencing sample was made of PBMCs. Written as DNA, the CDR3 is TGTGCCAGCAGCTTAGGCATAGGACAGGGTTTGGTCTACGAGCAGTACTTC. Translated, it gives CASSLGIGQGLVYEQYF.